This T cell receptor (beta chain) emerged from a study of shared clonotypes between healthy human individuals. Study-level findings and limits: Sample collection involved blood only; tissue repertoires are likely different. Naive subsets typically showed greater estimated richness than memory subsets. Compared with clonotypes that all four donors shared, non-shared clonotypes had lower generation probabilities.

The input for sorted-subset replicate PCRs was approximately 210 ng DNA, some 30,000 T cell genomes. The protocol was immunoSEQ multiplex PCR, while the TCRdb copy is restricted to in-frame clones and leaves out a portion. In the table there are about 1 million clones, about 70% of which are singletons. CDR1 is SGHTA and CDR2 is FQGNSA in the germline V gene. The CDR3 is 13 amino acids. Trimming stripped 1 base from V and 5 bases from J, with 8 bases between. As regards this clone: Its antigen is as yet unknown.

Sequencing input: memory CD4+ T cells sorted from blood. This sample's subset: CD45RA-negative fraction. V gene TRBV7-2 combines with J gene TRBJ2-5; D is ambiguous. The TCR sequence derives from a man younger than 35 in good health. CDR3 coding DNA: TGTGCCAGCAGCTTAGTTTCCCCCGAGACCCAGTACTTC. Protein product: CASSLVSPETQYF.